The subject of this entry is one TCR beta chain. Participant reports of clinical history set cohort assignment. The sample belongs to a study of blood T cell repertoires in COVID-19. The authors' processing: For nucleated cells, counts were estimated from reference gene primer amplification. Sequencing was performed with immunoSEQ multiplex PCR; in TCRdb, only in-frame clones are kept and a portion is missing. That table supplies the V and J calls and clone size; D and trimming were determined from the DNA. In the table there are around 300,000 clones, around 89% of which are singletons. Sequencing was performed on PBMCs or T cells enriched from blood (not recorded which). The sequence derives from a woman between 18 and 29 years old who had recovered from COVID-19.

In DNA form, the CDR3 reads TGCGCCAGCAGCCTGGACAGTTACACTGAAGCTTTCTTT. This codes for CASSLDSYTEAFF. The chain joins TRBV5-1 to TRBJ1-1; tentatively, D is TRBD1 (6 bases). The germline gives CDR1 SGHRS, CDR2 YFSETQ. CDR3 length: 13 residues. V lost 4 bases and J 3 bases, leaving 10 bases between the germline ends.